These 10 T cell receptor beta chains originate from one sample sequenced in a study of blood T cell repertoires in COVID-19 (dated by TCRdb to 2020 to 2021). Library creation used the immunoSEQ multiplex PCR assay. TCRdb's version of the immuneACCESS table is confined to in-frame rearrangements and falls short of the full clone set. An unresolved V gene accounts for under half of the shortfall where checked; the remainder is of unknown origin. The sample includes about 11,000 clones, with 70% to 80% observed a single time. The top ten hold approximately 6.1% of the sample. The sequencing sample was made of peripheral blood. These receptors all stem from a man between 60 and 75 years old with COVID-19, enrolled during active disease.

J is TRBJ1-2 and V is TRBV30; D possibly corresponds to TRBD1 (6 bases). CDR1 is GTSNPN, CDR2 SVGIG, per germline (reference sequence). Trimming removed 2 bases at V and 7 bases at J, with 26 bases between. The CDR3 runs 17 residues. This chain's CDR3 is CAWSPLVRQGRKSGYTF. The CDR3 DNA follows: TGTGCCTGGAGTCCCCTCGTCCGCCAGGGGAGAAAGAGTGGCTACACCTTC. Complete variable domain (other parts from reference TRBV30 and TRBJ1-2): SQTIHQWPATLVQPVGSPLSLECTVEGTSNPNLYWYRQAAGRGLQLLFYSVGIGQISSEVPQNLSASRPQDRQFILSSKKLLLSDSGFYLCAWSPLVRQGRKSGYTFGSGTRLTVV.

The chain couples TRBV5-1 to TRBJ1-3, with 7 positions matching TRBD1. The CDR3 spans 15 residues. CDR1 is SGHRS and CDR2 is YFSETQ in the germline V gene. The V gene end was trimmed by 4 bases and the J gene end by 2 bases; junction bases not matched to a gene: 6. The CDR3 bases are TGCGCCAGCAGCCTGACGGACAGGCCTGGAAACACCATATATTTT. It is translated as CASSLTDRPGNTIYF. Full variable domain (outside the CDR3, taken from reference TRBV5-1 and TRBJ1-3): KAGVTQTPRYLIKTRGQQVTLSCSPISGHRSVSWYQQTPGQGLQFLFEYFSETQRNKGNFPGRFSGRQFSNSRSEMNVSTLELGDSALYLCASSLTDRPGNTIYFGEGSWLTVV.

This clone was detected once. This sequence joins TRBV6-6 and TRBJ1-2; 7 positions agree with TRBD1. This CDR3 is 16 amino acids long. The V gene's germline CDR1 is MNHNY and CDR2 SVGAGI (reference sequence). With V trimmed by 5 bases and J by 4 bases, 13 bases remained unmatched. Written as DNA, the CDR3 is TGTGCCAGCAGTCGATCTTCTAGGGGGCTTATCTATGGCTACACCTTC. The encoded protein is CASSRSSRGLIYGYTF.

This clone was detected a few times. The genes are TRBV6-4 and TRBJ1-1; no clear D gene. The germline V and J ends were trimmed by 8 bases and 6 bases, with 16 bases remaining between them. The CDR3 contains 13 residues. Germline assignment: CDR1 MRHNA and CDR2 SNTAGT. The CDR3 DNA follows: TGTGCCAGCCTTTACAGTTTAGACGCTGAAGCTTTCTTT. Amino acids: CASLYSLDAEAFF.

Here the CDR3 DNA reads TGTGCCAGTAGTATCCAGAACGAGCAGTACTTC. It codes for CASSIQNEQYF. This chain joins TRBV19 and TRBJ2-7; unclear D gene. Per germline, CDR1 LNHDA and CDR2 SQIVND (reference sequence). V dropped 3 bases and J dropped 5 bases, with 5 bases sitting between them. CDR3 length: 11 residues.

V usage is TRBV6-5 and J usage is TRBJ2-5; D is possibly TRBD1 (6 bases). This CDR3 has 15 amino acids. Trimming removed 4 bases from V and 1 base from J, with 13 bases in between. Germline V gene sequence: CDR1 MNHEY, CDR2 SVGAGI. CDR3 nucleotide sequence: TGTGCCAGCAGTTCGATAGGGACACTCCAAGAGACCCAGTACTTC. Translation: CASSSIGTLQETQYF.

The chain recombines TRBV14 with TRBJ2-1, with TRBD1 as a possible D gene (5 bases). This CDR3 has 13 amino acids. V dropped 4 bases and J dropped 7 bases, with 11 bases sitting between them. Germline-derived CDR1 and CDR2 are SGHDN and FVKESK. Here the CDR3 reads CASSRTRVNEQFF. Written as DNA, the CDR3 is TGTGCCAGCAGCCGAACCAGGGTAAATGAGCAGTTCTTC.

The rearrangement links TRBV2 to TRBJ1-1; D not certain. The CDR3 length is 13 residues. Trimming cost V 6 bases and J 8 bases, with 16 bases left between them. Germline lookup yields CDR1 SNHLY and CDR2 FYNNEI. The CDR3 coding sequence is TGTGCCAGCAGCGCCCTGGGTACGGGAGAAGCTTTCTTT. This gives the protein CASSALGTGEAFF.

The V call is TRBV4-1, the J call TRBJ1-1, with 8 bases fitting TRBD1. The CDR3 is made up of 16 amino acids. V gave up 0 bases and J gave up 4 bases; unmatched junction bases: 7. Per the germline V gene, CDR1 is MGHRA and CDR2 is YSYEKL. DNA of the CDR3: TGCGCCAGCAGCCAAGACACCGGGACAGGCGGCACTGAAGCTTTCTTT. Translation: CASSQDTGTGGTEAFF.

This chain uses TRBV4-2 with TRBJ1-2; possible D gene TRBD1, 5 bases. CDR1 and CDR2 from the germline V gene are LGHNA and YNFKEQ. V lost 6 bases to trimming and J lost 4 bases, with 21 bases between them. The CDR3 extends over 16 amino acids. CDR3 sequence: CASRPRSAGYLYGYTF. CDR3 in DNA: TGTGCCAGCAGACCAAGATCAGCAGGGTATCTCTATGGCTACACCTTC.